The rows below give T cell receptor beta chains drawn from one sample of a study of early T cells in non-severe SARS-CoV-2 infection. Using its own MiXCR run on the 5' RACE reads, TCRdb lists one record per CDR3 protein. The sample lists some 54,000 distinct CDR3 sequences, over 7.5% occurring once. Specimen: whole blood. These receptors all stem from an adult who was a healthcare worker with PCR-confirmed SARS-CoV-2 infection or an uninfected control (not recorded which). Each CDR3 is given with its conserved first and last residue. Each record gives: D gene, J gene, V gene, CDR3 length, clone size, CDR3 protein, CDR3 DNA. A D gene is named only where the DNA matches it firmly. Only some rows state a clone size, as once, few, many or a class for expanded clones.

TRBD1	TRBJ2-2	TRBV7-9	19	many	CASSSPVDPGQGPTGELFF	TGTGCCAGCAGCTCGCCCGTCGACCCGGGACAGGGTCCCACCGGGGAGCTGTTTTTT
TRBD1	TRBJ2-2	TRBV12-3/TRBV12-4	16	-	CASSSGQGGVTGELFF	TGTGCCAGCAGTTCCGGACAGGGAGGCGTGACCGGGGAGCTGTTTTTT
-	TRBJ2-7	TRBV4-2	14	many	CASSQVETRYEQYF	TGTGCCAGCAGCCAAGTAGAGACTCGCTACGAGCAGTACTTC
-	TRBJ1-2	TRBV7-8	11	many	CASGENYGYTF	TGTGCCAGCGGCGAGAACTATGGCTACACCTTC
TRBD2	TRBJ2-3	TRBV7-3	17	many	CASSLQGLAGGSDTQYF	TGTGCCAGCAGCTTACAAGGGCTAGCGGGAGGTTCAGATACGCAGTATTTT
-	TRBJ2-1	TRBV7-9	14	-	CASSLAGRANEQFF	TGTGCCAGCAGCTTAGCGGGTCGGGCCAATGAGCAGTTCTTC
-	TRBJ2-7	TRBV3-1	13	-	CASSREGNYEQYF	TGTGCCAGCAGCCGGGAAGGGAACTACGAGCAGTACTTC
TRBD1	TRBJ1-2	TRBV7-3	14	few	CASSRTGEDYGYTF	TGTGCCAGCAGTCGGACAGGGGAGGACTATGGCTACACCTTC
-	TRBJ1-4	TRBV12-3/TRBV12-4	14	many	CASSSWVSNEKLFF	TGTGCCAGCAGTTCGTGGGTTTCTAATGAAAAACTGTTTTTT
-	TRBJ2-5	TRBV19	13	many	CASSGTAQETQYF	TGTGCCAGTAGCGGGACCGCCCAAGAGACCCAGTACTTC
-	TRBJ1-1	TRBV7-9	14	-	CASSRDGENTEAFF	TGTGCCAGCAGCCGCGACGGGGAGAACACTGAAGCTTTCTTT
-	TRBJ2-3	TRBV29-1	14	-	CSAPFELNTDTQYF	TGCAGCGCCCCGTTTGAGTTGAACACAGATACGCAGTATTTT
-	TRBJ2-2	TRBV12-3/TRBV12-4	14	many	CASSLGPNTGELFF	TGTGCCAGCAGTTTAGGTCCGAACACCGGGGAGCTGTTTTTT
-	TRBJ1-5	TRBV6-5	15	many	CASSYSGLSNQPQHF	TGTGCCAGCAGTTACTCCGGCCTTAGCAATCAGCCCCAGCATTTT
-	TRBJ2-7	TRBV29-1	13	many	CSVGDRATYEQYF	TGCAGCGTAGGGGACCGTGCGACCTACGAGCAGTACTTC
-	TRBJ2-7	TRBV21-1	14	-	CATFRLAGECEQYF	TGTGCCACCTTTAGACTAGCGGGGGAGTGCGAGCAGTACTTC
TRBD2	TRBJ2-2	TRBV10-3	13	many	CAIAWGGDRELFF	TGTGCCATCGCCTGGGGAGGGGATAGGGAGCTGTTTTTT
-	TRBJ1-5	TRBV20-1	14	many	CSAKMDNSNQPQHF	TGCAGTGCTAAAATGGACAATAGCAATCAGCCCCAGCATTTT
-	TRBJ2-7	TRBV6-5	14	few	CASKRDFDLREQYF	TGTGCCAGCAAACGGGACTTCGATTTGAGAGAGCAGTACTTC
-	TRBJ1-6	TRBV12-3/TRBV12-4	13	-	CASRGDYNSPLHF	TGTGCCAGCCGAGGGGACTATAATTCACCCCTCCACTTT
TRBD2	TRBJ2-3	TRBV4-1	19	-	CASSLVRTSGRPFPDTQYF	TGCGCCAGCAGCCTAGTAAGGACTAGCGGGAGACCCTTTCCGGATACGCAGTATTTT
-	TRBJ2-5	TRBV11-2	16	-	CASSLDRAPFGETQYF	TGTGCCAGCAGCTTAGATCGGGCGCCCTTCGGGGAGACCCAGTACTTC
TRBD1	TRBJ2-3	TRBV18	16	many	CASSPPGQGLTDTQYF	TGTGCCAGCTCACCACCGGGACAGGGTTTAACAGATACGCAGTATTTT
TRBD1	TRBJ2-5	TRBV7-8	14	-	CASSFPGQGSPQYF	TGTGCCAGCAGCTTCCCGGGACAGGGGAGTCCCCAGTACTTC
TRBD2	TRBJ2-1	TRBV7-9	15	-	CASSLMASGYNEQFF	TGTGCCAGCAGCTTAATGGCTAGCGGATACAATGAGCAGTTCTTC
TRBD1	TRBJ1-1	TRBV6-5	15	many	CASTNRGVANTEAFF	TGTGCCAGCACGAACAGGGGAGTCGCGAACACTGAAGCTTTCTTT
TRBD2	TRBJ2-4	TRBV15	15	many	CATSRERTSLNIQYF	TGTGCCACCAGCAGAGAAAGGACTAGCCTAAACATTCAGTACTTC
TRBD2	TRBJ2-1	TRBV3-1	15	-	CASSPAAGVDTEQFF	TGTGCCAGCAGCCCCGCCGCGGGGGTGGATACTGAGCAGTTCTTC
-	TRBJ2-3	TRBV12-3/TRBV12-4	11	many	CASSLQGTQYF	TGTGCCAGCAGCCTACAGGGCACGCAGTATTTT
TRBD2	TRBJ2-1	TRBV7-9	17	-	CASSQTSGRNLYNEQFF	TGTGCCAGTTCCCAGACTAGCGGGAGGAATCTATACAATGAGCAGTTCTTC
-	TRBJ1-2	TRBV21-1	14	few	CAGWEGFLFYGYTF	TGTGCCGGATGGGAGGGCTTCCTCTTTTATGGCTACACCTTC
-	TRBJ2-3	TRBV6-2/TRBV6-3	13	many	CASKWGGSDTQYF	TGTGCCAGCAAGTGGGGCGGTTCAGATACGCAGTATTTT
-	TRBJ2-7	TRBV12-3/TRBV12-4	12	few	CASSPLPYEQYF	TGTGCCAGCAGTCCCCTCCCCTACGAGCAGTACTTC
TRBD2	TRBJ2-7	TRBV5-6	16	many	CASSDRGRLANYEQYF	TGTGCCAGCTCCGATCGGGGGCGACTAGCGAACTACGAGCAGTACTTC
-	TRBJ2-7	TRBV18	13	many	CASSPARDYEQYF	TGTGCCAGCTCACCAGCGAGGGACTACGAGCAGTACTTC
-	TRBJ2-1	TRBV28	15	few	CASSLLVLPHNEQFF	TGTGCCAGCAGCCTCCTGGTCCTCCCCCACAATGAGCAGTTCTTC
-	TRBJ2-7	TRBV11-2	10	-	CASSDYEQYF	TGTGCCAGCAGCGACTACGAGCAGTACTTC
-	TRBJ2-3	TRBV7-2	12	few	CASSLVRRTQYF	TGTGCCAGCAGCTTAGTACGTAGGACGCAGTATTTT
-	TRBJ1-2	TRBV7-2	14	many	CASSSGAANYGYTF	TGTGCCAGCAGCTCCGGAGCGGCTAACTATGGCTACACCTTC
-	TRBJ2-5	TRBV7-2	13	-	CASSLSGKETQYF	TGTGCCAGCAGCTTAAGTGGGAAAGAGACCCAGTACTTC
TRBD2	TRBJ2-1	TRBV5-8	15	many	CASSFLAGGGNEQFF	TGTGCCAGCAGCTTCCTAGCGGGGGGAGGCAATGAGCAGTTCTTC
-	TRBJ2-2	TRBV11-2	15	many	CASSLVFGATGELFF	TGTGCCAGCAGCTTAGTATTCGGGGCCACCGGGGAGCTGTTTTTT
-	TRBJ2-2	TRBV29-1	13	few	CSVAGRNTGELFF	TGCAGCGTTGCGGGAAGGAACACCGGGGAGCTGTTTTTT
-	TRBJ1-5	TRBV20-1	13	-	CSARDTVNQPQHF	TGCAGTGCTAGAGATACAGTAAATCAGCCCCAGCATTTT
TRBD2	TRBJ2-7	TRBV5-6	16	few	CASSWGLAGASYEQYF	TGTGCCAGCAGCTGGGGACTAGCGGGCGCCTCCTACGAGCAGTACTTC
-	TRBJ1-2	TRBV2	10	many	CASRFDGYTF	TGTGCCAGCAGATTCGATGGCTACACCTTC
-	TRBJ2-1	TRBV9	16	few	CASSESPRTDYNEQFF	TGTGCCAGCAGCGAATCACCACGGACAGACTACAATGAGCAGTTCTTC
-	TRBJ1-1	TRBV12-5	11	many	CASGLGTEAFF	TGTGCTAGTGGTTTAGGCACTGAAGCTTTCTTT
-	TRBJ1-3	TRBV6-5	14	-	CASSPSTPLDTIYF	TGTGCCAGCAGCCCTTCTACGCCCCTGGACACCATATATTTT
-	TRBJ1-1	TRBV29-1	13	few	CSVTKSGGTEAFF	TGCAGCGTGACAAAGTCCGGGGGGACTGAAGCTTTCTTT
-	TRBJ2-1	TRBV7-2	11	-	CASSSINEQFF	TGTGCCAGCAGCAGCATCAATGAGCAGTTCTTC
-	TRBJ1-4	TRBV12-3/TRBV12-4	12	many	CASSARREKLFF	TGTGCCAGCAGCGCGAGGAGAGAAAAACTGTTTTTT
-	TRBJ2-7	TRBV18	15	many	CASSPLSRGTYEQYF	TGTGCCAGCTCACCCCTTTCGAGGGGAACCTACGAGCAGTACTTC
-	TRBJ2-2	TRBV7-7	16	many	CASSPLFTGSTGELFF	TGTGCTAGCAGCCCACTCTTTACCGGATCCACCGGGGAGCTGTTTTTT